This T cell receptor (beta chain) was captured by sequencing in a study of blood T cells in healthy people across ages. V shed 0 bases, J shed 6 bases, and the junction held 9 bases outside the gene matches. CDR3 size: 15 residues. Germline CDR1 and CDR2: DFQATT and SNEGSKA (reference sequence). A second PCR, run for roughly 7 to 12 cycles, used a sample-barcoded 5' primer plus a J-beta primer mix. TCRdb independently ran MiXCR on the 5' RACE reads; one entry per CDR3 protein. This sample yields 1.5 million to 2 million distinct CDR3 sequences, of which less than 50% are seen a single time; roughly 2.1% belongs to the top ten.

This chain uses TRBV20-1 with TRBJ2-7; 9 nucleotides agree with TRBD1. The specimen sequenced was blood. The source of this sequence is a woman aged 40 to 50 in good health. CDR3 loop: CSAREYRGRSSEQYF. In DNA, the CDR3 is TGCAGTGCTAGAGAATACAGGGGGCGATCGAGCGAGCAGTACTTC.